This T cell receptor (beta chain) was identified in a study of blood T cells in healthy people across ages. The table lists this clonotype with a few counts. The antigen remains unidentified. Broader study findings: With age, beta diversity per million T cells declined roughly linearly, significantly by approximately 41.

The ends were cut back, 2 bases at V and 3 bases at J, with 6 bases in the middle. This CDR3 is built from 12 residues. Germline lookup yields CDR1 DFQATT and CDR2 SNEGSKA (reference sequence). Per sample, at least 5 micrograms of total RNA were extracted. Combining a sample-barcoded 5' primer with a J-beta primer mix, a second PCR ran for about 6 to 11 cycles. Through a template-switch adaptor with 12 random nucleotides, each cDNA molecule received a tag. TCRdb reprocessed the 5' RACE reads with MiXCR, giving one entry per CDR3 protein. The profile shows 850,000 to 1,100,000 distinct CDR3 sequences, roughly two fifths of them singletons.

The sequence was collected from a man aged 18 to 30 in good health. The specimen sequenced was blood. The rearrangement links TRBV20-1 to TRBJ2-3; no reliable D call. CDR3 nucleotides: TGCAGTGCTAGAATGGAGACAGATACGCAGTATTTT. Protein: CSARMETDTQYF.